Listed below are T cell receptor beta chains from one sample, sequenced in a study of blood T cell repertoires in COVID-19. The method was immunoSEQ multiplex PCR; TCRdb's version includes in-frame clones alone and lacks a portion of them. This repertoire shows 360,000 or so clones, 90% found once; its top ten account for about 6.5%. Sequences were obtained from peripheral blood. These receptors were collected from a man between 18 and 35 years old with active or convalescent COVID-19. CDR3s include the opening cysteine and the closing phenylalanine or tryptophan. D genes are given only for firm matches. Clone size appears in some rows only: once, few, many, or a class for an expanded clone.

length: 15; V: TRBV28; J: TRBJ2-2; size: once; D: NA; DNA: TGTGCCAGCACCTACAACGGGGGGAACACCGGGGAGCTGTTTTTT; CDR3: CASTYNGGNTGELFF
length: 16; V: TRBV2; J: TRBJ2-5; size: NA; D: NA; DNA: TGTGCCAGCAGGTCTGGGACTCTAGTCGCCGGAGAGACCCAGTACTTC; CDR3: CASRSGTLVAGETQYF
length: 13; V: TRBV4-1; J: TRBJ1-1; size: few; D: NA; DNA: TGCGCCACCACACGCTTGATGAACACTGAAGCTTTCTTT; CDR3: CATTRLMNTEAFF
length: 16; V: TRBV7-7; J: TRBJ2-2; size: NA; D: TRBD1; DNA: TGTGCTAGCAGCTTAACCCCGGGACAGGATTTCGGGGAGCTGTTTTTT; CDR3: CASSLTPGQDFGELFF
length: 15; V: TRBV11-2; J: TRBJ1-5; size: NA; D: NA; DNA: TGTGCCAGCAGCTTAGAGAATAACGCGGGGCAGCCCCAGCATTTT; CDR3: CASSLENNAGQPQHF
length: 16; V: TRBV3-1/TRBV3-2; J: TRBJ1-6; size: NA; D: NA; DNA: TGTGCCAGCAGCAGGGGAGCCGGGGGGCTAAATTCACCCCTCCACTTT; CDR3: CASSRGAGGLNSPLHF
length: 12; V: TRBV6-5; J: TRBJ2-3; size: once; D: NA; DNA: TGTGCCAGCAAACTAGCAACAGATACGCAGTATTTT; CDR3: CASKLATDTQYF
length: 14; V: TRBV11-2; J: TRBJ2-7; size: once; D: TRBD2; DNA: TGTGCCAGCAGCTTAGACGGGGGGAACTACGAGCAGTACTTC; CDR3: CASSLDGGNYEQYF
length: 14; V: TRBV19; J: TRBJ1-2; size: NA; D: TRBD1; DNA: TGTGCCAGTATCCCGACAGGGCCTTATTATGGCTACACCTTC; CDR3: CASIPTGPYYGYTF
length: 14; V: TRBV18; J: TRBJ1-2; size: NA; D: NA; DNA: TGTGCCAGCTCCCCAGGGGCATTGGACTATGGCTACACCTTC; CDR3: CASSPGALDYGYTF
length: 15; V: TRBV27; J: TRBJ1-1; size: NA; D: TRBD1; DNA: TGTGCCAGCAGTCTTTCGACAGGGGACGACACTGAAGCTTTCTTT; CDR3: CASSLSTGDDTEAFF
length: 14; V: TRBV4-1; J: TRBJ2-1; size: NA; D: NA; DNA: TGCGCCAGCAGCCCTAGAAGTGTCTACAATGAGCAGTTCTTC; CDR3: CASSPRSVYNEQFF
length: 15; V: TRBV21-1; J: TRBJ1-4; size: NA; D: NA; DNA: TGTGCCAGCTTGGGCCTCGGGACAGGGAGGGAAAAACTGTTTTTT; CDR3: CASLGLGTGREKLFF
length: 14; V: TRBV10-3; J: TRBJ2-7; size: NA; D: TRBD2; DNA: TGTGCCATCGCGCCTCAAGCGGGAGTTCACGAGCAGTACTTC; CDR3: CAIAPQAGVHEQYF
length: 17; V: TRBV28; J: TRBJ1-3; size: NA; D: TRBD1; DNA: TGTGCCAGCAGAACTTTTCACAGGGGGGGCTCTGGAAACACCATATATTTT; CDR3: CASRTFHRGGSGNTIYF
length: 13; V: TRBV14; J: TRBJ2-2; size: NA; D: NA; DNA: TGTGCCAGCAGCCACTCGACAACCGGGGAGCTGTTTTTT; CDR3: CASSHSTTGELFF
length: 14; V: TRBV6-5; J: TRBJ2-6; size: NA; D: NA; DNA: TGTGCCAGTCAAGGAGACTCTGGGGCCAACGTCCTGACTTTC; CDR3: CASQGDSGANVLTF
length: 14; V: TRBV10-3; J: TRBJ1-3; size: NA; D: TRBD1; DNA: TGTGCCATCAGGATGGGACAGCCTGGAAACACCATATATTTT; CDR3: CAIRMGQPGNTIYF
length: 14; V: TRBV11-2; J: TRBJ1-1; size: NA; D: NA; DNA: TGTGCCAGCAGCTTAGATCCTGTGAACACTGAAGCTTTCTTT; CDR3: CASSLDPVNTEAFF
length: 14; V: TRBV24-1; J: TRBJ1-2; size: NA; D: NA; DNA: TGTGCCACCAGTGAAAGACAGCTTAACTATGGCTACACCTTC; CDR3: CATSERQLNYGYTF
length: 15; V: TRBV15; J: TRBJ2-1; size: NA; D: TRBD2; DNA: TGTGCCACCAGACTAGCGGAAAGCTCCTACAATGAGCAGTTCTTC; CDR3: CATRLAESSYNEQFF
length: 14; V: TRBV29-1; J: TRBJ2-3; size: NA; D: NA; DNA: TGCAGCGCAACTCACAAGCGGCACACAGATACGCAGTATTTT; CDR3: CSATHKRHTDTQYF
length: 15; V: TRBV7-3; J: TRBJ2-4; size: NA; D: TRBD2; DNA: TGTGCCAGCAGCTTAGAGCGGGGTCGGGAAAACATTCAGTACTTC; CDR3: CASSLERGRENIQYF
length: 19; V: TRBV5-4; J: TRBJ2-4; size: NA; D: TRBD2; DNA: TGTGCCAGCAGCTTGGGCGGCCTAGCGGGTCGTCTAGCCAAAAACATTCAGTACTTC; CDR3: CASSLGGLAGRLAKNIQYF
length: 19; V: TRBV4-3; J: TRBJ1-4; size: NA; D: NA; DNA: TGCGCCAGCAGCCAAGATTATCAGGGTGGAGACGCAACTAATGAAAAACTGTTTTTT; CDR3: CASSQDYQGGDATNEKLFF
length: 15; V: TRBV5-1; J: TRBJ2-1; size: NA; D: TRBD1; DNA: TGCGCCAGCAGCTTGGTTGGGACAGGGTTCAATGAGCAGTTCTTC; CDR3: CASSLVGTGFNEQFF
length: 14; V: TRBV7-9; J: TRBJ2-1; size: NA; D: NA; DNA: TGTGCCAGCAGCCAACGACTAGGATCGGATGAGCAGTTCTTC; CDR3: CASSQRLGSDEQFF
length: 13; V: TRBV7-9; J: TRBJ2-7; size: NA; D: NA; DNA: TGTGCCAGCAGCTTAGGGCCCGGGTCCGAGCAGTACTTC; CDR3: CASSLGPGSEQYF
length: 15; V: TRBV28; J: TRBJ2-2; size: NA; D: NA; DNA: TGTGCCAGCAGAGGGGGTTCTGCTTTCACCGGGGAGCTGTTTTTT; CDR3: CASRGGSAFTGELFF
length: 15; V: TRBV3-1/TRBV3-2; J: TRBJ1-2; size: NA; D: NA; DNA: TGTGCCAGCAGCCAAGAGGGGGGTCCTAACTATGGCTACACCTTC; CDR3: CASSQEGGPNYGYTF
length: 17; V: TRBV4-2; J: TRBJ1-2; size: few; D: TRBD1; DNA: TGTGCCAGCAGCCAAGATCCGGGACAGGGAATGGGGTATGGCTACACCTTC; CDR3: CASSQDPGQGMGYGYTF
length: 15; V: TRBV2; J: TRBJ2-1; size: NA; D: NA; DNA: TGTGCCAGCAGGGATCAGGGGAGCCCCTACAATGAGCAGTTCTTC; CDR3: CASRDQGSPYNEQFF
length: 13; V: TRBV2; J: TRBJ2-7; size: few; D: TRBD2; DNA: TGTGCCAGCAGCGGGGGGGCCGTCTACGAGCAGTACTTC; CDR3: CASSGGAVYEQYF
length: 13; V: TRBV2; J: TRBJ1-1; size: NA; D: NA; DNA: TGTGCCAGCAGTATTGGGACAAACACTGAAGCTTTCTTT; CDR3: CASSIGTNTEAFF
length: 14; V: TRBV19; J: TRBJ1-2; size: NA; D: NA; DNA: TGTGCCAGTAGTATAGCTGGGAGGGACTATGGCTACACCTTC; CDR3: CASSIAGRDYGYTF
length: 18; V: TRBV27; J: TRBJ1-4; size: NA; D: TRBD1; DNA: TGTGCCAGCAGTTTCCTTTTGGACTTGACAGGGACTAATGAAAAACTGTTTTTT; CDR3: CASSFLLDLTGTNEKLFF
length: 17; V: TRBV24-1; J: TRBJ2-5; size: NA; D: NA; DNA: TGTGCCACCAGTGATCTGCTCGATCAGGGAGGTCGGGAGACCCAGTACTTC; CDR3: CATSDLLDQGGRETQYF
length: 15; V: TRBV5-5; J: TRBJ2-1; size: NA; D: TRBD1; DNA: TGTGCCAGCAGCTTTTGGGACAGGGGGAAGAATGAGCAGTTCTTC; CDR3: CASSFWDRGKNEQFF